This TCR beta chain came from a study of blood T cells in healthy people across ages. Drawn from each donor were approximately 9.5 milliliters of peripheral blood. With respect to this clonotype: Its antigen is still unknown.

Whole-study results and caveats: Using unsorted PBMCs precluded a conclusive naive versus antigen-experienced comparison. Whereas aged donors had fewer naive CD4+ cells, long-lived donors had more of them and higher diversity.

CDR3 length: 14 residues. Trimming shortened V by 0 bases and J by 2 bases, and 8 bases separated the two germline ends. Germline lookup yields CDR1 SGHRS and CDR2 YFSETQ. Next came a second PCR, run for about 7 to 12 cycles, which used a sample-barcoded 5' primer along with a J-beta primer mix. Every single cDNA molecule received a tag from a template-switch adaptor with 12 random nucleotides. TCRdb processed the 5' RACE reads anew with MiXCR; each CDR3 protein has one entry. The table shows approximately 290,000 distinct CDR3 sequences, with around 30% occurring only once. The clonotype was recovered from an older woman in good health. V and J are TRBV5-1 and TRBJ1-2; no definite D call. Sequenced material: blood. CDR3 loop: CASSLVQPNYGYTF. The CDR3 DNA sequence: TGCGCCAGCAGCTTGGTTCAGCCAAACTATGGCTACACCTTC.